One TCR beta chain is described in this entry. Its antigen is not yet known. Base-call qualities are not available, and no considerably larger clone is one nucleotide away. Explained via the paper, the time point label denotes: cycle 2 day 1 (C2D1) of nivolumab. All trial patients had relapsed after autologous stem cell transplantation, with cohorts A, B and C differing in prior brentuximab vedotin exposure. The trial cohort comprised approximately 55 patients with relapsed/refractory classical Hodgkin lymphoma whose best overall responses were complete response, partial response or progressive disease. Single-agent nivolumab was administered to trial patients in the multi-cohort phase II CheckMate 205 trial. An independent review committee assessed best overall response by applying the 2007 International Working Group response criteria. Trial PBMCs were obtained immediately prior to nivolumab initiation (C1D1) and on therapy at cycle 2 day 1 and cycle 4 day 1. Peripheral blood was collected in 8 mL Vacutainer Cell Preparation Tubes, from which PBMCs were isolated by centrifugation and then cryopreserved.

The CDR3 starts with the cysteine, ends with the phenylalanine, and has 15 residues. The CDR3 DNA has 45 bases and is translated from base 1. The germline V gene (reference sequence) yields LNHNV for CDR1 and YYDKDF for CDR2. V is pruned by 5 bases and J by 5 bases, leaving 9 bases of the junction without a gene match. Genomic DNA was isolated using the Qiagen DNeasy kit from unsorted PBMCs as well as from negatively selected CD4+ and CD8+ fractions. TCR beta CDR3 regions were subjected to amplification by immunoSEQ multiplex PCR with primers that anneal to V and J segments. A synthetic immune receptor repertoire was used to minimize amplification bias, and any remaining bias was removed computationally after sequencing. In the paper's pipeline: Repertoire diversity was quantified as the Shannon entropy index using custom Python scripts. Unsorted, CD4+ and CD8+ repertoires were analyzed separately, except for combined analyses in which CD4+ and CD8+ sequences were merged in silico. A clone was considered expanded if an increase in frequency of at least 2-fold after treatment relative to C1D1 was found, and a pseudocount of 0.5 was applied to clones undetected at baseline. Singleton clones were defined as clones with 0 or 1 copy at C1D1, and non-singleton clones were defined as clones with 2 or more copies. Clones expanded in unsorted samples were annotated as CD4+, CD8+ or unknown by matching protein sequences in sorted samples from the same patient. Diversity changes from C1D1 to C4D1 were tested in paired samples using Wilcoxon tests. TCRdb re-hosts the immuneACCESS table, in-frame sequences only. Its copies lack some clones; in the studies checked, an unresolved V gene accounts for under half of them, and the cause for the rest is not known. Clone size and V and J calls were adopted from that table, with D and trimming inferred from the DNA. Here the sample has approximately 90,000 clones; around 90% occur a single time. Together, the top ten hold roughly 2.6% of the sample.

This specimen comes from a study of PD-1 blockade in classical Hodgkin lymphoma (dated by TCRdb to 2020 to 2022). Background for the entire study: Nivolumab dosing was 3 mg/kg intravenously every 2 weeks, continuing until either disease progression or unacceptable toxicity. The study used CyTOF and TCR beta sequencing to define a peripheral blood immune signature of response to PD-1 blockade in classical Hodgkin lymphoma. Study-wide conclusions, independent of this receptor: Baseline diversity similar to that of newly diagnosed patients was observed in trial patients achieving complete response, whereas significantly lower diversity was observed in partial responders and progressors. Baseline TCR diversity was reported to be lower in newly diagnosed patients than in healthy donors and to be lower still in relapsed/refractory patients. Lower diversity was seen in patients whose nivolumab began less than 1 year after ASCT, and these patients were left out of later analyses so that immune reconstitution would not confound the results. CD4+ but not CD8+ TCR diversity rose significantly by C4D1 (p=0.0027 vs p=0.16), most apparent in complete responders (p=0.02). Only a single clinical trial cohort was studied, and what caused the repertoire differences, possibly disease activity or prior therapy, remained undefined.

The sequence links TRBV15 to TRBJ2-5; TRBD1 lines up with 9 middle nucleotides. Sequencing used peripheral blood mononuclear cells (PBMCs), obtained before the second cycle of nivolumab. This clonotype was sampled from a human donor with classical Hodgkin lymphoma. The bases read TGTGCCACCAGCGGCTACAGGGGGCTGAGGGAGACCCAGTACTTC. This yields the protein CATSGYRGLRETQYF.